The 8 T cell receptor beta chains reported below all come from one sample, sequenced in a study of blood T cell repertoires in COVID-19. Clones were read by immunoSEQ multiplex PCR, and TCRdb kept only the in-frame ones, dropping some. The sample has some 350,000 clones; 75% to 90% are singletons. The material sequenced was PBMCs or T cells enriched from blood (not recorded which). The receptors were gathered from a man aged 30 to 39 who had recovered from COVID-19.

This clone has only one observation. The chain combines TRBV9 with TRBJ1-5; 7 bases align to TRBD1. Germline trimming cut 4 bases from V and 1 base from J; bases unmatched to any gene: 5. The germline V gene encodes CDR1 SGDLS and CDR2 YYNGEE. This CDR3 has 15 residues. For the CDR3, the DNA is TGTGCCAGCAGCACTACAGGGGCGAGCAATCAGCCCCAGCATTTT. Protein sequence: CASSTTGASNQPQHF.

This chain uses TRBV6-5 with TRBJ2-7; weak D call: TRBD2 (6 bases). V dropped 4 bases and J dropped 4 bases, with 14 bases sitting between them. This CDR3 has 14 amino acids. The germline V gene has CDR1 MNHEY and CDR2 SVGAGI. The CDR3, as DNA: TGTGCCAGCAGTTTGGCGGGGCTCATGTACGAGCAGTACTTC. Its translation is CASSLAGLMYEQYF.

The CDR3, as DNA: TGTGCCAGCAGCCTAGGGACTAGCGGGGGGACGGAGCAGTTCTTC. The encoded protein is CASSLGTSGGTEQFF. The J gene is TRBJ2-1, the V gene TRBV3-1 (or the pseudogene TRBV3-2), with 15 bases lining up with TRBD2. CDR1 and CDR2 from the germline V gene are LGHDT and YNNKEL (reference sequence). This CDR3 comprises 15 residues. The J segment lost 10 bases and the V segment lost 4 bases, leaving 5 bases of the junction unmatched.

This clone is a singleton in its sample. V usage is TRBV3-1 (or the pseudogene TRBV3-2) and J usage is TRBJ1-5; 9 bases align to TRBD1. The CDR3 has 15 amino acids. Germline CDR1 and CDR2: LGHDT and YNNKEL (reference sequence). With V trimmed by 4 bases and J by 4 bases, 5 bases remained unmatched. The CDR3 DNA reads as TGTGCCAGCAGCCCCGGGACAGGGATAAATCAGCCCCAGCATTTT. This codes for CASSPGTGINQPQHF.

The rearrangement links TRBV10-3 to TRBJ1-3; a possible D gene is TRBD1 (6 bases). The CDR3 is 16 residues long. The V end was cut by 6 bases, the J end by 0 bases, with 15 bases between. The germline V gene has CDR1 ENHRY and CDR2 SYGVKD. DNA for the CDR3: TGTGCCATCAGCCGAGGGGGATCAAGCTCTGGAAACACCATATATTTT. Amino acid sequence: CAISRGGSSSGNTIYF.

This rearrangement joins TRBV28 to TRBJ2-5; a possible D gene is TRBD1 (5 bases). The germline V gene has CDR1 MDHEN and CDR2 SYDVKM. The CDR3 contains 14 residues. V lost 3 bases to trimming and J lost 2 bases, with 10 bases between them. CDR3 loop: CASSLLGRQETQYF. As DNA, the CDR3 is TGTGCCAGCAGTTTGTTGGGGCGGCAAGAGACCCAGTACTTC.

The rearrangement uses TRBV6-4 and TRBJ1-4; D is perhaps TRBD1 (5 bases). The germline V gene encodes CDR1 MRHNA and CDR2 SNTAGT. V gave up 0 bases and J gave up 8 bases, with 10 bases separating them. The CDR3 is made up of 14 amino acids. CDR3 sequence: CASSDSGAGEKLFF. The CDR3 coding sequence is TGTGCCAGCAGTGACTCTGGGGCCGGGGAAAAACTGTTTTTT.

This clone has just a few counts. This sequence joins TRBV10-3 and TRBJ1-2; D is perhaps TRBD1 (6 bases). The CDR3 sequence is 13 residues long. V lost 6 bases and J 2 bases, leaving 10 bases between the germline ends. From germline, CDR1 is ENHRY and CDR2 SYGVKD. The CDR3 DNA sequence: TGTGCCATCAGCCCGGGACACAACTATGGCTACACCTTC. Translated: CAISPGHNYGYTF.